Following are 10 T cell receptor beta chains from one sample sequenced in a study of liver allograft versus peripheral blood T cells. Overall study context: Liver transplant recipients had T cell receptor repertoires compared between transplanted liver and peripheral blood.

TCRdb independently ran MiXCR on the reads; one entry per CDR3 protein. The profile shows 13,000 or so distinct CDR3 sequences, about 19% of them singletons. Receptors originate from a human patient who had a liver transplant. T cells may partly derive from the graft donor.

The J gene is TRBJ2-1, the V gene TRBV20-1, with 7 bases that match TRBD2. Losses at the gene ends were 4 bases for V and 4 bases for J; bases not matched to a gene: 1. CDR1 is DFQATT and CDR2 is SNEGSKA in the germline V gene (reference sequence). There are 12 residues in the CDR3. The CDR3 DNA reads TGCAGTGCTATAGCGGGTTACAATGAGCAGTTCTTC. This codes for CSAIAGYNEQFF.

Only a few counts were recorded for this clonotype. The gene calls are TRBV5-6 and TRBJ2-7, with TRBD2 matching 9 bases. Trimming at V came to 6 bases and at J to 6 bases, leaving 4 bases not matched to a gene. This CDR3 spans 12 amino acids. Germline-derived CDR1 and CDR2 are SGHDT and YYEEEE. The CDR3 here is CASTGTSSEQYF. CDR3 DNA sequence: TGTGCCAGCACCGGGACTAGCAGCGAGCAGTACTTC.

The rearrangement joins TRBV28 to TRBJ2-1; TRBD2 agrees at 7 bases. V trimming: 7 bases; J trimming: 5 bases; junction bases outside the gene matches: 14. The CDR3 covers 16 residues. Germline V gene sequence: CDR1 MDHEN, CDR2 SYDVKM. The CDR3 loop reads CASILGGGPMNNEQFF. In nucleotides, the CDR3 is TGTGCCAGCATCCTGGGGGGAGGGCCGATGAACAATGAGCAGTTCTTC.

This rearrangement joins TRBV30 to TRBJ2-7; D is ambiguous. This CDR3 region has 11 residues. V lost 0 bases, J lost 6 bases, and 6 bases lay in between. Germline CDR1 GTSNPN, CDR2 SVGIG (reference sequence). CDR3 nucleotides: TGTGCCTGGAGTGTACTGGGCGAGCAGTACTTC. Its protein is CAWSVLGEQYF.

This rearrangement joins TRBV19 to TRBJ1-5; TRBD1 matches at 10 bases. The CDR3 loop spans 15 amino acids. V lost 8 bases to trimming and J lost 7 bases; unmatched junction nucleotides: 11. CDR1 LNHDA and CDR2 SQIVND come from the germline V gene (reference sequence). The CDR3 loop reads CASSDRGGQWQPQHF. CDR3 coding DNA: TGTGCCAGTTCGGACAGGGGGGGGCAGTGGCAGCCCCAGCATTTT. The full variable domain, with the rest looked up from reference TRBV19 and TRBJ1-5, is DGGITQSPKYLFRKEGQNVTLSCEQNLNHDAMYWYRQDPGQGLRLIYYSQIVNDFQKGDIAEGYSVSREKKESFPLTVTSAQKNPTAFYLCASSDRGGQWQPQHFGDGTRLSIL.

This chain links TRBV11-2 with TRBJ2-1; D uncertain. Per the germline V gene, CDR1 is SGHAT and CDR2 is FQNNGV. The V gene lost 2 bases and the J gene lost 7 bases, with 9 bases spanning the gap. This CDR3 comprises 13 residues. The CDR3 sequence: CASSLWASNEQFF. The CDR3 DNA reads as TGTGCCAGCAGCTTATGGGCTAGTAATGAGCAGTTCTTC. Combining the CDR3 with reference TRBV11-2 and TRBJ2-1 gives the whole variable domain EAGVAQSPRYKIIEKRQSVAFWCNPISGHATLYWYQQILGQGPKLLIQFQNNGVVDDSQLPKDRFSAERLKGVDSTLKIQPAKLEDSAVYLCASSLWASNEQFFGPGTRLTVL.

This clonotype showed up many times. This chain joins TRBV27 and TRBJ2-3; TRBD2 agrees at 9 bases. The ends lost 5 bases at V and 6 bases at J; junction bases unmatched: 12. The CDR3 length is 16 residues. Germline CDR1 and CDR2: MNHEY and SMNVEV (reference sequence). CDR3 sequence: CASSRYLAGGPDTQYF. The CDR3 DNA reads TGTGCCAGCAGTCGGTACCTGGCGGGAGGGCCCGATACGCAGTATTTT.

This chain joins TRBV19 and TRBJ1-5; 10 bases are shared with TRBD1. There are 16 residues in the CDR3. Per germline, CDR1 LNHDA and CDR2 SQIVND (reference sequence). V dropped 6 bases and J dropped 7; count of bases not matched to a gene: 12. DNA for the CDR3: TGTGCCAGTAGGTCCGGGACAGGGGTTGTTGGACAGCCCCAGCATTTT. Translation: CASRSGTGVVGQPQHF.

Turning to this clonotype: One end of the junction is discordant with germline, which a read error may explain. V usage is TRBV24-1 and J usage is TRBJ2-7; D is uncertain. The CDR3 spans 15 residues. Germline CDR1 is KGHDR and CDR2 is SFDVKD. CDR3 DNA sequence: TGTGCCACCAGTGAGCGTGGCGTCCACTCCTACGAGAAGTACTTC. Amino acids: CATSERGVHSYEKYF.

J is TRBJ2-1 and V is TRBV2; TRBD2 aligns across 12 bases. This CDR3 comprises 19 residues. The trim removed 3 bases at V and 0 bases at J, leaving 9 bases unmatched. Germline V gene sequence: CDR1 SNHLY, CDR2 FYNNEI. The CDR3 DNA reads TGTGCCAGCAGTGATTCGGGACTAGCGGGTTGGAGCTCCTACAATGAGCAGTTCTTC. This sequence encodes CASSDSGLAGWSSYNEQFF.